The clone carrying this T cell receptor beta chain occurred many times. The sample is drawn from a study of T-cell reconstitution after alpha-beta-depleted transplantation in children. Unique molecular identifiers tagged the TCRbeta library. Using its own MiXCR run on the PCR reads, TCRdb lists one record per CDR3 protein. The table records 640,000 or so distinct CDR3 sequences, approximately 16% of them present only once. This TCR came from a human donor who donated a stem cell graft to a child with acute myeloid leukemia. The sequenced sample was PBMCs from the stem cell graft donor, obtained from the stem cell graft.

CDR3 in amino acids: CASRFTVGRDSNQPQHF. CDR3 nucleotides: TGTGCCAGCAGGTTTACGGTGGGAAGGGATAGCAATCAGCCCCAGCATTTT. The chain joins TRBV12-3 or TRBV12-4 to TRBJ1-5, with D hard to call. The ends were cut back, 6 bases at V and 0 bases at J, with 18 bases in the middle. The CDR3 contains 17 residues.